Presented here are 2 T cell receptor beta chains from one specimen sequenced in a study of blood T cell repertoires in COVID-19. Here immunoSEQ multiplex PCR was the method, and the copy in TCRdb shows in-frame clones only, minus some. The data contain about 49,000 clones, approximately 80% of them singletons. The sample consisted of peripheral blood. The source is a man between 65 and 85 years old with active or convalescent COVID-19.

This rearrangement joins TRBV24-1 to TRBJ2-1, with TRBD2 matching 10 bases. Germline assignment: CDR1 KGHDR and CDR2 SFDVKD. The CDR3 is made up of 16 amino acids. With V trimmed by 4 bases and J by 11 bases, 13 bases remained unmatched. This CDR3 is CATSDPTSGRAEQQFF. The CDR3 DNA follows: TGTGCCACCAGTGACCCGACGAGCGGGAGGGCCGAACAGCAGTTCTTC.

This clone appeared once. V is TRBV9 and J is TRBJ2-5, with D uncertain. Germline assignment: CDR1 SGDLS and CDR2 YYNGEE. V shed 4 bases and J shed 4 bases, with 17 bases lying between them. There are 15 residues in the CDR3. CDR3 sequence: CASSLGTRVAETQYF. The CDR3 coding sequence is TGTGCCAGCAGCTTAGGAACGAGAGTAGCAGAGACCCAGTACTTC.